In its sample, the clone carrying this TCR beta chain was seen a few times. One junction end disagrees with the germline gene, perhaps due to a read error. Germline V lookup: CDR1 GTSNPN, CDR2 SVGIG (reference sequence). CDR3 length: 15 residues. The sample originates from a study of cytomegalovirus exposure and HLA in healthy donors. PCR primers comprised 60 Vbeta and 13 Jbeta primers. Here immunoSEQ multiplex PCR was the method, and the copy in TCRdb shows in-frame clones only, minus some. The table lists 100,000 to 150,000 clones, roughly 17% of them singletons. Material: PBMCs. This sequence originates from a female donor in good health and CMV-seropositive. The V and J genes are TRBV30 and TRBJ2-2; D gene uncertain. CDR3 sequence reads: CAWSQYYTREEEPFF. CDR3 in DNA: TGTGCCTGGAGCCAATACTATACACGCGAGGAAGAGCCGTTTTTT.